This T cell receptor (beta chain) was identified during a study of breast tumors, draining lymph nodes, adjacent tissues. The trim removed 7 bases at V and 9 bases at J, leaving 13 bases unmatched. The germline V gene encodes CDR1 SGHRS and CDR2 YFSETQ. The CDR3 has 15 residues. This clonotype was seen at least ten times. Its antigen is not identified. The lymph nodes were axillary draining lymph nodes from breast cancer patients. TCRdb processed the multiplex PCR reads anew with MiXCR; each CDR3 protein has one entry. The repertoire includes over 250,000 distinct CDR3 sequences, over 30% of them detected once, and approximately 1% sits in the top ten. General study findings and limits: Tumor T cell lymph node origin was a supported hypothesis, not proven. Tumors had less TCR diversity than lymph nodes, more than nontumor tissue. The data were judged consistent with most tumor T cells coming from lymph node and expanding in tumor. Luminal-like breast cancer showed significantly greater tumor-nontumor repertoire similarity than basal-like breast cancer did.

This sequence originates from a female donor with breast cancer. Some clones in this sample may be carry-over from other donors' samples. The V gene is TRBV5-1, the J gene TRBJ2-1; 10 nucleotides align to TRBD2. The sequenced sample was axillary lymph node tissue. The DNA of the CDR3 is TGCGCCAGCGCACTAGGCAGCGGGAGGGCCCCTGAGCAGTTCTTC. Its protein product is CASALGSGRAPEQFF. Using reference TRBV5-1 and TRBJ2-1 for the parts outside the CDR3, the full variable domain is KAGVTQTPRYLIKTRGQQVTLSCSPISGHRSVSWYQQTPGQGLQFLFEYFSETQRNKGNFPGRFSGRQFSNSRSEMNVSTLELGDSALYLCASALGSGRAPEQFFGPGTRLTVL.